The 17 T cell receptor beta chains given below trace back to one sample, sequenced in a study of regulatory T cells in long-lasting Graves disease. Time point indicated: newly diagnosed GD, antithyroid drugs for less than 3 months. Extracted PBMC RNA gave rise to the TCR library. Through Arm-PCR of CDR3 regions and iRepertoire HTBI primers, TCR beta libraries were built. TCRdb analysed the multiplex PCR reads with MiXCR anew, one entry per CDR3 protein. The sample has some 560,000 distinct CDR3 sequences, about 15% seen once. These records were also assigned to another study, of T cells in Graves' hyperthyroidism and ophthalmopathy.

Sequencing was performed on peripheral blood mononuclear cells (PBMCs), taken at new diagnosis, from a patient treated with antithyroid drugs. The receptors shown here come from a woman aged 40-60 years with Graves disease.

This clonotype was counted a few times. The V call is TRBV15, the J call TRBJ2-1; the D is unclear. This CDR3 spans 15 amino acids. CDR1 is LNHNV and CDR2 is YYDKDF in the germline V gene (reference sequence). V was cut by 0 bases and J by 0 bases, with 6 bases left in between. In DNA, the CDR3 is TGTGCCACCAGCAGAGAGGCACTCTCCTACAATGAGCAGTTCTTC. Protein product: CATSREALSYNEQFF.

A word on this clonotype: At one boundary the junction diverges from the germline segment, which might be a read error. The chain joins TRBV2 to TRBJ2-1, with TRBD2 as a possible D gene (6 bases). The CDR3 has 13 amino acids. Germline V gene lookup returns CDR1 SNHLY and CDR2 FYNNEI. This CDR3 reads CASSEAGGNERFF. The CDR3 DNA is TGTGCCAGCAGTGAAGCAGGCGGGAATGAGCGGTTCTTC.

This clonotype has a handful of counts. In DNA form, the CDR3 reads TGTGCCAGCAGTATAACTTACAGGGCCTCTGGAAACACCATATATTTT. This encodes CASSITYRASGNTIYF. This chain joins TRBV28 and TRBJ1-3, with D possibly matching TRBD1 (6 bases). The CDR3 consists of 16 residues. Germline CDR1 reads MDHEN; CDR2 reads SYDVKM. V lost 5 bases and J lost 0, with 14 bases in between.

This clonotype showed up just a few times. V gene TRBV7-8 combines with J gene TRBJ2-3, with TRBD1 matching 7 bases. This CDR3 has 17 residues. The germline V gene encodes CDR1 SGHVS and CDR2 FQNEAQ. The J segment lost 6 bases and the V segment lost 5 bases, leaving 17 bases of the junction unmatched. CDR3: CASSPLGQDPLIDTQYF. The DNA for the CDR3 is TGTGCCAGCAGCCCCCTCGGACAGGACCCGTTGATTGATACGCAGTATTTT. Variable domain in full (rest from reference TRBV7-8 and TRBJ2-3): GAGVSQSPRYKVAKRGQDVALRCDPISGHVSLFWYQQALGQGPEFLTYFQNEAQLDKSGLPSDRFFAERPEGSVSTLKIQRTQQEDSAVYLCASSPLGQDPLIDTQYFGPGTRLTVL.

This clonotype was seen ten or more times. The chain recombines TRBV28 with TRBJ2-5; 9 bases align to TRBD1. After removal of 4 bases from V and 4 bases from J, the junction contained 7 bases not matched to a gene. Germline V gives CDR1 MDHEN, CDR2 SYDVKM. This CDR3 spans 15 amino acids. This chain's CDR3 is CASSSWDRAVETQYF. For the CDR3, the DNA is TGTGCCAGCAGTTCCTGGGACAGGGCGGTAGAGACCCAGTACTTC.

This clonotype was seen a few times. The CDR3 loop reads CASSYFVGGRVYEQYF. Written as DNA, the CDR3 is TGTGCCAGCAGTTACTTTGTAGGGGGAAGAGTGTACGAGCAGTACTTC. This sequence joins TRBV6-2 or TRBV6-3 and TRBJ2-7; D is perhaps TRBD1 (6 bases). Germline V gives CDR1 MNHEY, CDR2 SVGEGT. The V gene lost 1 base and the J gene lost 4 bases, with 17 bases spanning the gap. The CDR3 runs to 16 residues.

This clonotype was seen a handful of times. The CDR3 here is CASSLRGTSGGAVTGELFF. The CDR3 nucleotides are TGCGCCAGCAGCTTGCGGGGGACTAGCGGGGGGGCCGTCACCGGGGAGCTGTTTTTT. V and J are TRBV5-1 and TRBJ2-2, with 16 bases that match TRBD2. CDR3 length: 19 amino acids. V was clipped by 1 base and J by 4 bases; unmatched bases: 7. Germline CDR1 is SGHRS and CDR2 is YFSETQ.

The J gene is TRBJ2-7, the V gene TRBV19; 8 bases map to TRBD1. This CDR3 region has 14 residues. Germline V CDR1 and CDR2: LNHDA, SQIVND (reference sequence). V shed 6 bases and J 2 bases; nucleotides not matched to a gene: 6. CDR3 loop: CASSRTGPAYEQYF. CDR3 coding DNA: TGTGCCAGTAGCAGGACAGGGCCTGCCTACGAGCAGTACTTC.

This clonotype was picked up many times. The CDR3 here is CASSQDQGFAHNEQFF. The CDR3 DNA reads TGTGCCAGCAGCCAAGATCAAGGGTTTGCCCACAATGAGCAGTTCTTC. This chain joins TRBV3-1 and TRBJ2-1; D is ambiguous. Trimming removed 0 bases at V and 5 bases at J, with 14 bases between. Germline loops: CDR1 LGHDT, CDR2 YNNKEL (reference sequence). This CDR3 region has 16 residues.

J is TRBJ1-5 and V is TRBV6-5, with D possibly matching TRBD1 (5 bases). Between the trimmed V and J ends, which lost 0 bases and 2 bases, there was a span of 23 bases. The germline CDR1 and CDR2 sequences are MNHEY and SVGAGI. The CDR3 sequence is 20 residues long. CDR3 sequence: CASSYSSKGIIGSGNQPQHF. The CDR3 coding sequence is TGTGCCAGCAGTTACTCGAGTAAGGGGATAATTGGTAGTGGCAATCAGCCCCAGCATTTT.

The chain carries TRBV20-1 and TRBJ1-3; D is possibly TRBD1 (5 bases). V was shortened by 0 bases and J by 1 base, with 10 bases between the two germline ends. The CDR3 extends over 15 amino acids. CDR1 and CDR2 from the germline V gene are DFQATT and SNEGSKA (reference sequence). The CDR3: CSARDFGGSGNTIYF. The DNA for the CDR3 is TGCAGTGCTAGAGATTTTGGGGGGTCTGGAAACACCATATATTTT.

A few counts support this clonotype. This chain joins TRBV6-1 and TRBJ2-6; D not certain. The CDR3 has 15 amino acids. The V end was cut by 7 bases, the J end by 2 bases, with 12 bases between. Per germline, CDR1 MNHNS and CDR2 SASEGT. The CDR3: CASTVRVPGANVLTF. The CDR3 DNA follows: TGTGCCAGCACCGTAAGGGTACCTGGGGCCAACGTCCTGACTTTC.

There are a few counts of this clonotype. CDR3 nucleotides: TGTGCCAGCAGTCCGAGAGGGGGTCCAGAGACCCAGTACTTC. It specifies CASSPRGGPETQYF. The chain links TRBV9 to TRBJ2-5; D is perhaps TRBD1 (6 bases). CDR3 length equals 14 residues. With 5 bases removed from V and 4 bases from J, the gap between germline ends came to 15 bases. CDR1 is SGDLS and CDR2 is YYNGEE in the germline V gene.

This clonotype showed up many times. The J gene is TRBJ2-3, the V gene TRBV6-2 or TRBV6-3, with D possibly being TRBD1 or TRBD2 (5 bases each). The V gene lost 7 bases and the J gene lost 6 bases, with 8 bases spanning the gap. This CDR3 comprises 11 residues. The germline gives CDR1 MNHEY, CDR2 SVGEGT. This chain's CDR3 is CASTEGDTQYF. CDR3 DNA sequence: TGTGCCAGCACAGAGGGGGATACGCAGTATTTT.

This clonotype was detected only a few times. J is TRBJ2-7 and V is TRBV27, with 11 bases matching TRBD2. CDR1 and CDR2 (germline): MNHEY, SMNVEV (reference sequence). This CDR3 is 13 amino acids long. V lost 6 bases to trimming and J lost 7 bases; unmatched junction nucleotides: 5. CDR3 sequence reads: CASSLTSGIEQYF. CDR3 in DNA: TGTGCCAGCAGCCTGACTAGCGGGATAGAGCAGTACTTC.

This sequence joins TRBV9 and TRBJ1-1, with 7 positions matching TRBD1. The V segment lost 4 bases and the J segment 4 bases; nucleotides outside the gene matches: 7. Germline assignment: CDR1 SGDLS and CDR2 YYNGEE. CDR3 length: 14 residues. The CDR3 DNA reads as TGTGCCAGCAGCTTAGGACAGGTGAGCACTGAAGCTTTCTTT. Amino acid sequence: CASSLGQVSTEAFF.

This clonotype was seen only a few times. CDR3 sequence reads: CSATLGGTGGEGQPQHF. The CDR3 DNA sequence: TGCAGTGCTACCCTTGGAGGGACAGGGGGAGAAGGGCAGCCCCAGCATTTT. The genes are TRBV20-1 and TRBJ1-5; 11 bases match TRBD1. The CDR3 has 17 residues. V shed 4 bases and J 7 bases; nucleotides not matched to a gene: 15. Germline CDR1 reads DFQATT; CDR2 reads SNEGSKA (reference sequence).